This T cell receptor beta chain was sequenced during a study of cytomegalovirus exposure and HLA in healthy donors. Overall study results and limits: Rarity marked most TCR sequences, yet some public TCRs occurred in many donors. Researchers catalogued 150 or so TCR beta chains as cytomegalovirus-associated.

Germline loops: CDR1 LGHNA, CDR2 YSLEER. V was cut by 0 bases and J by 8 bases, with 8 bases left in between. The CDR3 spans 13 residues. Separation from the roughly 680-subject first cohort characterized the roughly 130-subject validation cohort, to which the donors belonged. Repertoires were generated with immunoSEQ multiplex PCR, while TCRdb's copy carries only in-frame clones and drops some. The sample consists of 90,000 to 100,000 clones, approximately 94% of them appearing once. A note on this clone: The antigen is undetermined.

This TCR derives from a woman aged 25-40 years in good health and CMV-seropositive. J is TRBJ2-1 and V is TRBV4-3; no reliable D call. The sample comprised PBMCs. The CDR3 nucleotides read TGCGCCAGCAGCCAAGATATCCTTTATGAGCAGTTCTTC. Residues: CASSQDILYEQFF.